This T cell receptor (beta chain) originates from a study of blood T cells in healthy people across ages. Study at large: T cells yielded about one barcoded beta molecule per two cells through template switching.

The table lists this clonotype with a few counts. Primed by a sample-barcoded 5' primer and a J-beta primer mix, a second PCR proceeded for about 7 to 12 cycles. One entry per CDR3 protein results from TCRdb running MiXCR on the 5' RACE reads. The sample has 700,000 to 1,000,000 distinct CDR3 sequences; 40% to 50% are singletons. The CDR3 runs to 15 residues. Germline loops: CDR1 DFQATT, CDR2 SNEGSKA (reference sequence). V was trimmed by 3 bases and J by 8 bases, leaving 19 bases between them. J is TRBJ1-4 and V is TRBV20-1, with D perhaps TRBD1 (6 bases). The sequenced sample consisted of blood. The TCR comes from a man in his sixties in good health. CDR3 residues: CSASPGTQDWEKLFF. The DNA for the CDR3 is TGCAGTGCTAGTCCCGGGACACAAGATTGGGAAAAACTGTTTTTT.